The entry that follows covers one TCR beta chain sequence. This clonotype was recorded many times. It lacks a known antigen. Base qualities are missing; no much larger clone stands one base away. This sample stems from a study of early T cells in non-severe SARS-CoV-2 infection (dated by TCRdb to the early 2020s). For context, the study as a whole: Because TCR sequencing was done on bulk RNA from unsorted whole blood, the alpha and beta chains could not be paired.

A case-control design nested within a healthcare worker cohort in London, UK, was used, with weekly nasopharyngeal swab PCR tests and blood sampling performed. Healthcare workers were enrolled in the week of the UK lockdown, from 23 to 31 March 2020, and were followed every week for up to roughly 15 weeks. From its cysteine to its phenylalanine, the CDR3 spans 15 amino acids. Only the CDR3 DNA stays, 45 bases, in frame from base 1. Unmatched junction bases come to 13, with V trimmed by 6 bases and J by 9 bases. CDR1 is given as DFQATT and CDR2 as SNEGSKA, both from the germline V gene (reference sequence). The protocol used for the library was 5' RACE. The run used a NextSeq 500. In the TCR library protocol, unique molecular identifiers were attached to individual cDNA molecules to correct for PCR bias and sequencing error. Sequencing covered both TCR alpha and beta chains, and within each sample the abundances of alpha and beta sequences were tightly co-correlated. Per the authors' processing: Decombinator V4 was used to annotate TCR sequences for V gene, J gene and CDR3. TCRs were defined as expanded if a significant change between any two time points was detected under a Poisson model with p below 0.0001. TCR abundances were normalised to the total number of TCRs sequenced in each sample and reported as counts per million. MAIT TCRs were defined by TRAV1-2 paired with TRAJ12, TRAJ20 or TRAJ33, and iNKT TCRs by TRAV10 paired with TRAJ18. VDJdb, accessed 1 November 2021, was searched for CMV, EBV and SARS-CoV-2 annotated TCRs, with TCRs annotated for multiple antigens excluded. The raw public reads went through TCRdb reprocessing: fastp at Q25, MiXCR clone calling, in-frame beta chains kept. One record per CDR3 amino acid sequence lists the most common genes and DNA. TCRdb, not the original authors, processed these V and J calls. A total of tens of thousands of distinct CDR3 sequences appear in this sample, approximately 11% of them only once. Of the sample, around 6.6% is held by the ten largest clones.

Study-level results and caveats: Matching against VDJdb was skewed toward anti-spike CD8 responses, likely underestimated virus-specific expansions, and missed private and CD4 specificities.

The chain is encoded by TRBV20-1 joined to TRBJ2-1, with 11 central nucleotides matching TRBD2. Sequencing was carried out using whole blood. The origin of this receptor is an adult who was a healthcare worker with PCR-confirmed SARS-CoV-2 infection or an uninfected control (not recorded which). The CDR3 here reads CSARHSGRADGEQFF. In nucleotide form, the sequence is TGCAGTGCCAGGCATAGCGGGAGGGCCGACGGTGAGCAGTTCTTC.